One and the same sample provided the 15 T cell receptor beta chains below, sequenced in a study of tumor-infiltrating lymphocytes in localized non-small cell lung cancer. Generated by immunoSEQ multiplex PCR, the TCRdb table keeps only in-frame clones and is missing some. The sample shows approximately 11,000 clones, 63% of them seen only once. Sample: lung tumor tissue. Receptor source: a human donor with non-small cell lung cancer.

The chain joins TRBV18 to TRBJ2-7, with D tentatively TRBD2 (5 bases). Trimming stripped 2 bases from V and 2 bases from J, with 13 bases between. The V gene's germline CDR1 is KGHSH and CDR2 LQKENI. The CDR3 loop spans 15 amino acids. CDR3: CASSPRARRPYEQYF. CDR3 sequence (DNA): TGTGCCAGCTCACCAAGGGCACGGAGGCCCTACGAGCAGTACTTC.

The genes are TRBV5-6 and TRBJ1-1; 7 nucleotides match TRBD1. Per the germline V gene, CDR1 is SGHDT and CDR2 is YYEEEE. The ends lost 0 bases at V and 2 bases at J; junction bases unmatched: 7. CDR3 length: 16 amino acids. The CDR3 DNA is TGTGCCAGCAGCTTGGTAACCGGGACAGTAAACACTGAAGCTTTCTTT. It yields the protein CASSLVTGTVNTEAFF.

CDR3 protein: CASSLSRVEQYF. CDR3 nucleotide sequence: TGTGCCAGCAGCTTAAGTAGGGTTGAGCAGTACTTC. J is TRBJ2-7 and V is TRBV4-2; D gene ambiguous. Trimming removed 5 bases from V and 7 bases from J, with 12 bases in between. The CDR3 covers 12 residues. Germline lookup yields CDR1 LGHNA and CDR2 YNFKEQ.

In its sample, this clone ranks as medium-sized. This chain uses TRBV4-3 with TRBJ2-6; D not resolved. CDR1 is LGHNA, CDR2 YSLEER, per germline. This CDR3 has 13 residues. With 5 bases removed from V and 0 bases from J, the gap between germline ends came to 2 bases. The CDR3 DNA reads as TGCGCCAGCAGCTACTCTGGGGCCAACGTCCTGACTTTC. It yields the protein CASSYSGANVLTF.

The genes are TRBV5-4 and TRBJ2-5; 12 nucleotides line up with TRBD2. Germline trimming cut 4 bases from V and 4 bases from J; bases unmatched to any gene: 5. The CDR3 sequence is 15 residues long. The V gene's germline CDR1 is SGHNT and CDR2 YYREEE (reference sequence). The CDR3 spells CASSTSSGGGETQYF. DNA for the CDR3: TGTGCCAGCAGCACCTCTAGCGGGGGGGGAGAGACCCAGTACTTC.

This chain connects TRBV4-3 to TRBJ2-1, with D tentatively TRBD2 (5 bases). This CDR3 region has 20 residues. Trimming cost V 1 base and J 4 bases, with 26 bases left between them. Germline V gives CDR1 LGHNA, CDR2 YSLEER. This CDR3 is CASSQGPLEGKVWEYNEQFF. The CDR3 DNA reads as TGCGCCAGCAGCCAAGGTCCGTTGGAAGGGAAGGTATGGGAGTACAATGAGCAGTTCTTC.

The chain joins TRBV7-9 to TRBJ1-6; possibly TRBD1 for D (6 bases). Trimming took 5 bases from V and 14 from J, leaving 19 bases between them. This CDR3 contains 14 residues. Germline lookup yields CDR1 SEHNR and CDR2 FQNEAQ (reference sequence). The CDR3 loop reads CASSPDRYTLSLHF. The CDR3 coding sequence is TGTGCCAGCAGCCCCGACAGGTACACCTTGTCCCTCCACTTT.

The chain recombines TRBV5-1 with TRBJ2-3; the D gene is possibly TRBD1 (5 bases). V was cut by 4 bases and J by 7 bases, with 16 bases left in between. The CDR3 is made up of 14 amino acids. CDR1 is SGHRS, CDR2 YFSETQ, per germline. In nucleotides, the CDR3 is TGCGCCAGCAGCGGGGCCCGGAGTGGGAATACGCAGTATTTT. This sequence encodes CASSGARSGNTQYF.

V gene TRBV6-1 combines with J gene TRBJ1-1, with 8 bases that match TRBD1. The CDR3 totals 16 residues. From germline, CDR1 is MNHNS and CDR2 SASEGT. Trimming cost V 4 bases and J 0 bases; bases outside gene matches: 7. The CDR3 loop reads CASSVGQGDMNTEAFF. The CDR3 coding sequence is TGTGCCAGCAGTGTTGGACAGGGTGACATGAACACTGAAGCTTTCTTT.

The CDR3 loop reads CALGASPISGYTF. CDR3 DNA sequence: TGTGCCCTAGGTGCCAGTCCCATTTCTGGCTACACCTTC. The rearrangement joins TRBV12-1 to TRBJ1-2. TRBV12-1 is marked as a pseudogene. The CDR3 contains 13 residues.

In this sample, this clone turned up a few times. The rearrangement joins TRBV29-1 to TRBJ1-1; D is unresolved. Germline V gene data show CDR1 as SQVTM and CDR2 as ANQGSEA. V lost 3 bases and J lost 7, with 9 bases in between. This CDR3 contains 11 residues. The CDR3 nucleotides read TGCAGCGTTGAGGGTCTCCATGAAGCTTTCTTT. Protein product: CSVEGLHEAFF.

The gene calls are TRBV19 and TRBJ2-6; tentatively, D is TRBD1 (6 bases). The CDR3 is made up of 18 amino acids. The V and J ends lost 2 bases and 0 bases respectively, with 14 bases between them. Per the germline V gene, CDR1 is LNHDA and CDR2 is SQIVND (reference sequence). This CDR3 is CASSIPAGASSGANVLTF. Written as DNA, the CDR3 is TGTGCCAGTAGTATACCCGCAGGGGCCAGCTCTGGGGCCAACGTCCTGACTTTC.

The chain couples TRBV7-9 to TRBJ2-1, with D perhaps TRBD2 (5 bases). Germline lookup yields CDR1 SEHNR and CDR2 FQNEAQ (reference sequence). The CDR3 runs to 15 residues. V dropped 5 bases and J dropped 6 bases, with 17 bases sitting between them. The CDR3: CASSGEVARGNEQFF. In DNA, the CDR3 is TGTGCCAGCAGCGGCGAGGTAGCCCGGGGCAATGAGCAGTTCTTC. Drawing the rest from reference TRBV7-9 and TRBJ2-1, the complete variable domain is DTGVSQNPRHKITKRGQNVTFRCDPISEHNRLYWYRQTLGQGPEFLTYFQNEAQLEKSRLLSDRFSAERPKGSFSTLEIQRTEQGDSAMYLCASSGEVARGNEQFFGPGTRLTVL.

V is TRBV29-1 and J is TRBJ1-1, with no clear D. The CDR3 runs to 12 residues. V lost 4 bases to trimming and J lost 1 base, with 7 bases between them. CDR1 and CDR2 (germline): SQVTM, ANQGSEA. In DNA form, the CDR3 reads TGCAGCGTTGGGAGAGAGAACACTGAAGCTTTCTTT. Its protein product is CSVGRENTEAFF.

This chain joins TRBV25-1 and TRBJ2-1; no definite D call. CDR3 length equals 12 residues. Germline assignment: CDR1 MGHDK and CDR2 SYGVNS. With 5 bases removed from V and 9 bases from J, the gap between germline ends came to 11 bases. CDR3 protein: CASSSSLSEQFF. CDR3 DNA: TGTGCCAGCAGTTCTAGTCTAAGTGAGCAGTTCTTC.